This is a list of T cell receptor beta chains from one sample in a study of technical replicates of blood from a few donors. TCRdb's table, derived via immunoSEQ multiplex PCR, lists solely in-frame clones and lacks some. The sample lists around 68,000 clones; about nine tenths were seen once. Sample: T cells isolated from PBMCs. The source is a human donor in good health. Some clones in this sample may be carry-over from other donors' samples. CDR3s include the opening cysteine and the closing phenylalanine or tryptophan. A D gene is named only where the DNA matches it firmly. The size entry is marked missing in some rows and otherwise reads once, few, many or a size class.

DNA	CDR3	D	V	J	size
TGTGCCAGCTCGGACTTTAGCACAGATACGCAGTATTTT	CASSDFSTDTQYF	.	TRBV18	TRBJ2-3	.
TGTGCCAGCAGTTCCCGCGGTCGCGGCCAGCCCCAGCATTTT	CASSSRGRGQPQHF	.	TRBV6-5	TRBJ1-5	.
TGTGCCAGCAGTCGTCCCAGGGGGGAAGCTTTCTTT	CASSRPRGEAFF	TRBD1	TRBV25-1	TRBJ1-1	few
TGTGCCAGTATCTCTCCGGCCCGGGGGGCTGGGGCCAACGTCCTGACTTTC	CASISPARGAGANVLTF	TRBD2	TRBV19	TRBJ2-6	.
TGTGCCAGCAGCTTGGGCAGGGGAACAGCCGAAGCTTTCTTT	CASSLGRGTAEAFF	.	TRBV7-2	TRBJ1-1	.
TGTGCCAGCAGTCAGGAGCGGGACTCTGGAAACACCATATATTTT	CASSQERDSGNTIYF	.	TRBV27	TRBJ1-3	.
TGTGCCAGCTCACCACTAGAAATTTTGAACACTGAAGCTTTCTTT	CASSPLEILNTEAFF	.	TRBV18	TRBJ1-1	.
TGTGCCAGCATCCGGCCAGGGGGTACAGATACGCAGTATTTT	CASIRPGGTDTQYF	TRBD1	TRBV28	TRBJ2-3	.
TGCAGCGCCGGACAGGGAAGTAATGAGCAGTTCTTC	CSAGQGSNEQFF	TRBD1	TRBV29-1	TRBJ2-1	once
TGTGCCAGCAGCTTACAGGGGGCATGGGAGACCCAGTACTTC	CASSLQGAWETQYF	TRBD1	TRBV11-3	TRBJ2-5	once
TGTGCCAGCAGCAAAGCCAGGGGCAATCAGCCCCAGCATTTT	CASSKARGNQPQHF	.	TRBV21-1	TRBJ1-5	.
TGTGCCAGCTCTCCCTTTAGCGGGAGGGCGTACGAGCAGTACTTC	CASSPFSGRAYEQYF	TRBD2	TRBV18	TRBJ2-7	.
TGTGCCTGCTTGGGAGGGCCTGGTCCGGGACGATGGTTGAGTAATGAAAAACTGTTTTTT	CACLGGPGPGRWLSNEKLFF	.	TRBV30	TRBJ1-4	.
TGTGCCAGCAGCACAGGGACAGGGTCCCCCAATGAGCAGTTCTTC	CASSTGTGSPNEQFF	TRBD1	TRBV27	TRBJ2-1	.
TGTGCCAGCAGAGGGGGACATGAGCAGTTCTTC	CASRGGHEQFF	.	TRBV28	TRBJ2-1	.
TGTGCCAGTAGTATAGCGGCAGGGGGAAGTGATACGCAGTATTTT	CASSIAAGGSDTQYF	TRBD1	TRBV19	TRBJ2-3	.
TGTGCCAGCAGCTTCCGGGACAGTGACAATGAGCAGTTCTTC	CASSFRDSDNEQFF	TRBD1	TRBV11-3	TRBJ2-1	once
TGCGCCAGCAGCTTAGGGGCAGACTCCTACGAGCAGTACTTC	CASSLGADSYEQYF	.	TRBV5-1	TRBJ2-7	.